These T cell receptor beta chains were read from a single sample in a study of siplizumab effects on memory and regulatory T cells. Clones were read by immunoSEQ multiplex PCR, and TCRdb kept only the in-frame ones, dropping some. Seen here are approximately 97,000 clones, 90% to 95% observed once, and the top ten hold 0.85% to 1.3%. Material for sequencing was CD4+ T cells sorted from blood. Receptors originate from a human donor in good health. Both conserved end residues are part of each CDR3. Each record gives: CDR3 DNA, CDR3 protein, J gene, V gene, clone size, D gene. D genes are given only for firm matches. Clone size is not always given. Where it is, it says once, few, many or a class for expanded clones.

TGCAGCGTTGTACAGTTAATAGAGACCCAGTACTTC,CSVVQLIETQYF,TRBJ2-5,TRBV29-1,NA,NA
TGTGCCAGCAGTGACTTCTGGGCAGGGCGAGAGACCCAGTACTTC,CASSDFWAGRETQYF,TRBJ2-5,TRBV2,NA,NA
TGTGCCAGCAGCTTCCGGACGGGAAACACTGAAGCTTTCTTT,CASSFRTGNTEAFF,TRBJ1-1,TRBV5-4,NA,NA
TGTGCCAGCAGCACAGGACGAATCTACGAGCAGTACTTC,CASSTGRIYEQYF,TRBJ2-7,TRBV7-2,NA,NA
TGTGCCAGCAAAGGGGACGGCTATGGCTACACCTTC,CASKGDGYGYTF,TRBJ1-2,TRBV6-6,NA,NA
TGTGCCACCAGCAGAGGCAGGGGGGGAGAGACCCAGTACTTC,CATSRGRGGETQYF,TRBJ2-5,TRBV15,NA,NA
TGTGCCAGCAGCTTCCGACACCCCACCGGGGAGCTGTTCTTT,CASSFRHPTGELFF,TRBJ2-2,TRBV5-8,NA,NA
TGTGCCAGCACACCACTCGGACGGACCGGGGAGCTGTTTTTT,CASTPLGRTGELFF,TRBJ2-2,TRBV27,NA,NA
TGCGCCAGCAGTGAGCCCCCTACTAGTGATGAGCAGTTCTTC,CASSEPPTSDEQFF,TRBJ2-1,TRBV10-2,NA,NA
TGTGCCAGCAGTTTCCGGGACAGGGGGCCGGGGGAGCTGTTTTTT,CASSFRDRGPGELFF,TRBJ2-2,TRBV11-3,NA,TRBD1
TGTGCCAGTAAAGGGGTCACAACTAATGAAAAACTGTTTTTT,CASKGVTTNEKLFF,TRBJ1-4,TRBV27,once,NA
TGCGCCAGCAGCTTAGAGGGGAGTGGGAAGCAGTTCTTC,CASSLEGSGKQFF,TRBJ2-1,TRBV5-1,NA,NA
TGCAGTGGAACCTGGGGCGAGCGGCAGTATTTT,CSGTWGERQYF,TRBJ2-3,TRBV20-1,once,NA
TGTGCCAGCAGGGCTAGCGGGAAGACGGATGAGCAGTTCTTC,CASRASGKTDEQFF,TRBJ2-1,TRBV25-1,NA,TRBD2
TGTGCCAGCAGCTTGGTCGACCAAGAGACCCAGTACTTC,CASSLVDQETQYF,TRBJ2-5,TRBV5-4,NA,NA
TGCGCCAGCATGGAGGCCAACACCCCCAATGAGCAGTTCTTC,CASMEANTPNEQFF,TRBJ2-1,TRBV10-2,NA,NA
TGTGCCAGCAGCCGGGGGTCCTACTCATCCTACGAGCAGTACTTC,CASSRGSYSSYEQYF,TRBJ2-7,TRBV5-8,NA,NA
TGTGCCAGCTCACCCTCCCTAGACAGGGATGGGTACTTC,CASSPSLDRDGYF,TRBJ2-7,TRBV18,NA,TRBD1
TGTGCCAGCAGCTTATTTGAGAGGACAGGGGCTTTCTTT,CASSLFERTGAFF,TRBJ1-1,TRBV7-3,NA,TRBD1
TGTGCCATCAGTGGAGGGAGGTCAGATACGCAGTATTTT,CAISGGRSDTQYF,TRBJ2-3,TRBV10-3,once,NA
TGTGCCAGCAGTTTGAATCAGGGGGGAAACACCATATATTTT,CASSLNQGGNTIYF,TRBJ1-3,TRBV28,NA,NA
TGTGCCAGTAGCCTAGCGGGAGGGCCCACAGATACGCAGTATTTT,CASSLAGGPTDTQYF,TRBJ2-3,TRBV19,NA,TRBD2
TGTGCCAGCAGCTTAGCGGGTCCAGATACGCAGTATTTT,CASSLAGPDTQYF,TRBJ2-3,TRBV5-4,NA,NA
TGTGCCAGCAGCCCCACAGGGGGCAAGGGGCAGCCCCAGCATTTT,CASSPTGGKGQPQHF,TRBJ1-5,TRBV9,NA,TRBD1
TGTGCCTGCGGGCCCACATCCTACGAGCAGTACTTC,CACGPTSYEQYF,TRBJ2-7,TRBV30,NA,NA
TGTGCCAGCAGCTTACGGGGTGGTGGGGAGCTGTTTTTT,CASSLRGGGELFF,TRBJ2-2,TRBV7-2,NA,NA
TGTGCCTGGAAAGGGGACGGTGGATTCTCTGGAAACACCATATATTTT,CAWKGDGGFSGNTIYF,TRBJ1-3,TRBV30,NA,NA
TGTGCCAGCAGTTACTCCGCCGGGACCTACGAGCAGTACTTC,CASSYSAGTYEQYF,TRBJ2-7,TRBV6-6,NA,NA
TGTGCCTGGAGTGTACCGAGGCGATACAATGAGCAGTTCTTC,CAWSVPRRYNEQFF,TRBJ2-1,TRBV30,NA,NA
TGTGCCAGCAGCTTATTAAATAGACAGCGCCTTAATCAGCCCCAGCATTTT,CASSLLNRQRLNQPQHF,TRBJ1-5,TRBV5-4,NA,NA
TGCGCCAGCAATCAAGGGACTAGCGCTTACAATGAGCAGTTCTTC,CASNQGTSAYNEQFF,TRBJ2-1,TRBV5-1,NA,TRBD2
TGTGCCAGCAGCTTACTAGCCCAAGAGACCCAGTACTTC,CASSLLAQETQYF,TRBJ2-5,TRBV7-2,NA,NA
TGTGCCAGCTCACCGCTGAAAGATGAAGCTTTCTTT,CASSPLKDEAFF,TRBJ1-1,TRBV18,NA,NA
TGTGCCAGCAGCTCCTTAGTGGTGAATGCAGATACGCAGTATTTT,CASSSLVVNADTQYF,TRBJ2-3,TRBV7-2,NA,NA
TGTGCCAGCAGCCCCAGTAGGGGCTATGGCTACACCTTC,CASSPSRGYGYTF,TRBJ1-2,TRBV2,few,NA
TGTGCCAGCAGTTCAGGGCCGCCTTACGAGCAGTACTTC,CASSSGPPYEQYF,TRBJ2-7,TRBV27,NA,NA
TGTGCCAGCATTAAAAACCGGCCGTACTTC,CASIKNRPYF,TRBJ2-7,TRBV2,NA,NA
TGTGCCAGCAGCGAATTTTCTCAGACTAGCGGGAGTAACGAGCAGTACTTC,CASSEFSQTSGSNEQYF,TRBJ2-7,TRBV11-1,NA,TRBD2
TGTGCCAGCAGCTTAACACAGGGGTACACAGATACGCAGTATTTT,CASSLTQGYTDTQYF,TRBJ2-3,TRBV7-3,NA,TRBD1
TGTGCCAGCAGCTCTCAGCGGGAATTCACCTACGAGCAGTACTTC,CASSSQREFTYEQYF,TRBJ2-7,TRBV7-9,NA,TRBD2
TGTGCCAGCTCAGAAGGGGACAATCAGCCCCAGCATTTT,CASSEGDNQPQHF,TRBJ1-5,TRBV18,NA,NA
TGTGCCAGCAGTGCACAGGGAAGAAATTCACCCCTCCACTTT,CASSAQGRNSPLHF,TRBJ1-6,TRBV2,NA,NA
TGTGCCAGCGAGGCTCATTGGGGTGTTACCAATGGCTACACCTTC,CASEAHWGVTNGYTF,TRBJ1-2,TRBV28,NA,NA
TGTGCCAGCAGCGGTCCCCCTAATGGTGAGCAGTTCTTC,CASSGPPNGEQFF,TRBJ2-1,TRBV9,NA,NA
TGTGCCTGGAGTGTACGGGATAATTCACCCCTCCACTTT,CAWSVRDNSPLHF,TRBJ1-6,TRBV30,NA,NA
TGTGCCAGCAGTTATAGTAGCGGCTCCTACGAGCAGTACTTC,CASSYSSGSYEQYF,TRBJ2-7,TRBV6-6,NA,NA
TGTGCCAGCTCACAAACCGTGGTGAGCTCCTACAATGAGCAGTTCTTC,CASSQTVVSSYNEQFF,TRBJ2-1,TRBV18,NA,NA
TGTGCCTGGAGTGTATCTAGCAGGCCTGGGGCTGAAGCTTTCTTT,CAWSVSSRPGAEAFF,TRBJ1-1,TRBV30,NA,NA
TGTGCCAGCAGTCTTACTAGCTACGAGCAGTACTTC,CASSLTSYEQYF,TRBJ2-7,TRBV28,NA,NA
TGCAGCGTTGAACGAGTAGGGGGTAGCCATTCGTCCGAGCAGTACTTC,CSVERVGGSHSSEQYF,TRBJ2-7,TRBV29-1,NA,NA
TGTGCCAGCTCGAGGGATTACGAGCAGTACTTC,CASSRDYEQYF,TRBJ2-7,TRBV25-1,NA,NA
TGTGCCTCCGGGGGGGGGTTCCCCGGACATTCGACGGTCTACAATGAGCAGTTCTTC,CASGGGFPGHSTVYNEQFF,TRBJ2-1,TRBV30,NA,TRBD2
TGTGCCAGCAGGGACACAGGGAATAGCAATCAGCCCCAGCATTTT,CASRDTGNSNQPQHF,TRBJ1-5,TRBV2,NA,NA
TGTGCCAGCAGCTTGGTTTCAGGGGGAAACTATGGCTACACCTTC,CASSLVSGGNYGYTF,TRBJ1-2,TRBV5-5,NA,TRBD1
TGCGCCAGCAGCTTTCTAAGCGCCTACAATGAGCAGTTCTTC,CASSFLSAYNEQFF,TRBJ2-1,TRBV5-1,NA,NA